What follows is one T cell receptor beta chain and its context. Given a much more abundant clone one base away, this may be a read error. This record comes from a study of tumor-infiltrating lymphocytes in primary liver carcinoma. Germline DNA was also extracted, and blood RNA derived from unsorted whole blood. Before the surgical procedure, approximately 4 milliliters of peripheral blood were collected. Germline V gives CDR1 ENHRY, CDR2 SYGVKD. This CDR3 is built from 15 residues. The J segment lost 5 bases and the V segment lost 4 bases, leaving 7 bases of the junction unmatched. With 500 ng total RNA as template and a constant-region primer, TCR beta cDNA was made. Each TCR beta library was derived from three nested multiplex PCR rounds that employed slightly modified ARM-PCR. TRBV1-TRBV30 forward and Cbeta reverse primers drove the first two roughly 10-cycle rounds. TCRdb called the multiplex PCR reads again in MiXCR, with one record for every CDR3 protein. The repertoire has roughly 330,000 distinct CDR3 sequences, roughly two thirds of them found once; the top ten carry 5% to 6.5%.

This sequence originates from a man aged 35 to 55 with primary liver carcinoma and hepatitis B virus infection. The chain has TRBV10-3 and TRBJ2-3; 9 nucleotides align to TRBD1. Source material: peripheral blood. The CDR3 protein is CAISGGQGGIDTQYF. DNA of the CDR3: TGTGCCATCAGTGGGGGACAGGGAGGGATAGATACGCAGTATTTT.